This T cell receptor beta chain was recovered during a study of T cells in localized non-small cell lung cancer (dated by TCRdb to 2018 to 2020). Background for the entire study: The study examined T cell repertoires in under 300 patients with early-stage NSCLC and compared tumors with uninvolved tumor-adjacent lungs. All 250 or so NSCLC patients in the cohort were treatment-naive and had localized lung tumors that were resected. NSCLC patients had a mean age of roughly 66 years, and 129 were male and nearly 110 female.

In the germline V gene (reference sequence), CDR1 corresponds to SEHNR and CDR2 to FQNEAQ. Including cysteine and phenylalanine, the CDR3 has 19 amino acids. Only the CDR3 DNA is retained, 57 bases long and in frame from the first base. Germline trimming: 8 bases from V, 1 base from J; junction bases outside gene matches: 18. General conclusions and limits of the study: The highest T cell clonality was observed in uninvolved tumor-adjacent lung, where clonality exceeded that of tumor, suggesting that antigenic responses were more focused in uninvolved tumor-adjacent lung. Because the study design was exploratory, TCR variables were selected using unadjusted p-values without false-discovery rate correction. Higher blood T cell density associated with longer overall survival, while higher adjacent-lung clonality associated with shorter survival. Of the top 100 tumor clones, a median of roughly 53 were detected in paired uninvolved adjacent lung; some 28 were also among that lung's top 100. Because multi-region sequencing of the tumors was not done, intratumor heterogeneity could not be ruled out.

At diagnosis, tumor, uninvolved tumor-adjacent lung and peripheral blood were collected and then preserved as a mix of FFPE and fresh-frozen material. For TCR repertoire profiling, the blood samples were analyzed as peripheral blood mononuclear cells. The immunoSEQ Assay was used to sequence TCR beta CDR3 regions from DNA. In the source study's methods: To compute T cell density, TCR beta template counts were normalized to usable DNA, which was estimated by amplifying housekeeping genes. Using the preseqR package, richness was estimated by extrapolating to 120,000 templates for tissue samples and 400,000 templates for PBMC samples. Clonality was defined as one minus Pielou's evenness. Tissue-enriched TCRs were identified through differential abundance testing performed on productive amino-acid clonotypes, with a minimum total count of 5 and an alpha of 0.1. The Jaccard Index and the Morisita Overlap Index were used to measure repertoire overlap between compartments. TCR beta CDR3s were clustered by GLIPH together with public tetramer-defined viral CDR3s, and at least three viral sequences plus V-gene enrichment were required for viral motifs. TCRdb stores this immuneACCESS table with in-frame sequences only. Part of the clones is absent; in the studies checked, under half of the shortfall reflects unresolved V genes, and no reason is known for the rest. D and trimming were read from the DNA, whereas the V and J calls and clone size are those reported in that table. Counted in this sample were some 30,000 clones; approximately 91% of them appeared once. The top ten clones comprise 2.5% to 3% of the sample.

Comment on this clone: What this receptor recognizes is not known. No qualities accompany the bases; no much larger clone lies one base away.

The source of this sequence is an older female donor with stage I lung adenocarcinoma. Here the chain combines TRBV7-9 and TRBJ2-3; 10 bases in the middle match TRBD2. Source: peripheral blood, taken before any cancer treatment. The CDR3 reads CASRSGRAVSHKGTDTQYF. The DNA is as follows: TGTGCCAGCCGAAGCGGGAGGGCCGTGTCACACAAGGGCACAGATACGCAGTATTTT.